Described below is a single T cell receptor (beta chain) sequence and its context. These data are taken from a study of blood T cell repertoires in COVID-19. Study-wide context: The study drew acute and convalescent COVID-19 samples from the United States, Italy and Spain.

Per the authors' pipeline: The assay estimated nucleated cells by amplifying reference gene primers. TCRdb's table, derived via immunoSEQ multiplex PCR, lists solely in-frame clones and lacks some. The V and J calls and clone size were taken over from that table, and D and trimming were inferred from the DNA. The table lists about 310,000 clones, over 75% of them singletons. Germline loops: CDR1 SGHNT, CDR2 YENEEA. The germline V and J ends were trimmed by 5 bases and 6 bases, with 15 bases remaining between them. There are 14 residues in the CDR3. Participants were aged roughly 18 to 90 years from 20 to 30 US areas. Cohort 3 donors counted as recovered after two negative PCRs, clearance, or resolved symptoms.

This receptor was obtained from a woman aged 40 to 50 who had recovered from COVID-19. Sequenced input: PBMCs or T cells enriched from blood (not recorded which). The chain joins TRBV11-3 to TRBJ2-3; maybe TRBD1 (8 bases). CDR3 protein: CASSLHRGGDTQYF. In nucleotides, the CDR3 is TGTGCCAGCAGCCTACACAGGGGGGGGGATACGCAGTATTTT.